A single sample gave rise to the 22 T cell receptor beta chains below, sequenced in a study of Graves' ophthalmopathy and Graves' hyperthyroidism. From RNA, the CDR3 regions of TCR beta chains were amplified and sequenced. HTBI primers were employed in first-round RT-PCR, then a second-round multiplex PCR followed. TCRdb reprocessed the multiplex PCR reads with MiXCR, giving one entry per CDR3 protein. Of around 600,000 distinct CDR3 sequences detected, roughly 41% appear once; the ten largest clones hold 2.5% to 3.5%. The sample was peripheral blood. These receptors were collected from an adult man with Graves' ophthalmopathy.

This clonotype was detected ten times or more. This sequence joins TRBV7-6 and TRBJ2-2; TRBD2 is a possible D gene (5 bases). The CDR3 loop spans 15 amino acids. The germline gives CDR1 SGHVS, CDR2 FNYEAQ. V was shortened by 5 bases and J by 10 bases, with 20 bases between the two germline ends. CDR3 nucleotide sequence: TGTGCCAGCAGCCTCGCCCGGGCGGGTGCCGCGGAGCTGTTTTTT. Translated: CASSLARAGAAELFF.

This clonotype was seen repeatedly, ten times or more. V is TRBV29-1 and J is TRBJ1-2; D is undetermined. Trimming stripped 5 bases from V and 4 bases from J, with 5 bases between. Germline V gene data show CDR1 as SQVTM and CDR2 as ANQGSEA. There are 10 residues in the CDR3. The chain's CDR3 is CSVFIYGYTF. The CDR3 nucleotides read TGCAGCGTTTTCATCTATGGCTACACCTTC.

This clonotype was counted between two and nine times. V gene TRBV19 combines with J gene TRBJ2-5; 10 bases fit TRBD1. Trimming removed 4 bases from V and 1 base from J; junction bases left unmatched: 9. This CDR3 has 17 residues. The germline CDR1 and CDR2 sequences are LNHDA and SQIVND (reference sequence). The CDR3 DNA reads TGTGCCAGTAGTAGGGACAGGGGTCCTACGTCCCAAGAGACCCAGTACTTC. Protein product: CASSRDRGPTSQETQYF.

This clonotype showed up many times. The gene calls are TRBV5-1 and TRBJ1-1; D might be TRBD1 (6 bases). This CDR3 region has 15 residues. CDR1 SGHRS and CDR2 YFSETQ come from the germline V gene. Trimming took 0 bases from V and 0 from J, leaving 9 bases between them. Written as DNA, the CDR3 is TGCGCCAGCAGCTTGGAACAGGGCATGAACACTGAAGCTTTCTTT. This gives the protein CASSLEQGMNTEAFF. Full variable domain (remainder filled in from reference TRBV5-1 and TRBJ1-1): KAGVTQTPRYLIKTRGQQVTLSCSPISGHRSVSWYQQTPGQGLQFLFEYFSETQRNKGNFPGRFSGRQFSNSRSEMNVSTLELGDSALYLCASSLEQGMNTEAFFGQGTRLTVV.

This clonotype was recorded many times. The chain uses TRBV12-3 or TRBV12-4 and TRBJ1-2; D is ambiguous. With 0 bases removed from V and 8 bases from J, the gap between germline ends came to 10 bases. CDR3 length: 13 residues. In DNA form, the CDR3 reads TGTGCCAGCAGTTTAGCGCCAGGATTAGGCTACACCTTC. Translation: CASSLAPGLGYTF.

The chain carries TRBV12-3 or TRBV12-4 and TRBJ1-1; 7 bases fit TRBD1. V was clipped by 5 bases and J by 10 bases; unmatched bases: 10. This CDR3 is 13 amino acids long. In DNA, the CDR3 is TGTGCCAGCAGTCCGACAGGGCGCCGCCGAGCTTTCTTT. Its translation is CASSPTGRRRAFF.

As concerns this clonotype: At one of its ends the junction is not consistent with the germline gene, which may arise from a read error. This chain uses TRBV9 with TRBJ1-6; D gene uncertain. The CDR3 spans 12 residues. The V gene's germline CDR1 is SGDLS and CDR2 YYNGEE. The CDR3 DNA is TGCGCCTGCAGCGCCAGCAATTCACCCCTCCACTTT. Translating it yields CACSASNSPLHF.

This clonotype was seen just once. This may stem from a read error, because a much larger clone lies one nucleotide away. The chain recombines TRBV10-3 with TRBJ2-7; D is perhaps TRBD1 (6 bases). The CDR3 runs to 14 residues. Per the germline V gene, CDR1 is ENHRY and CDR2 is SYGVKD. V lost 10 bases to trimming and J lost 9 bases, with 25 bases between them. The CDR3 region has the DNA TGTGCCAGCAGGGGCCCGCTCACCTCGAGCGGGCAGTACTTC. Its translation: CASRGPLTSSGQYF.

The chain carries TRBV2 and TRBJ2-2; 8 nucleotides match TRBD1. The germline gives CDR1 SNHLY, CDR2 FYNNEI. V shed 7 bases, J shed 10 bases, and the junction held 2 bases outside the gene matches. The CDR3 covers 11 residues. CDR3 region: CASTGGVELFF. In DNA form, the CDR3 reads TGTGCCAGCACAGGGGGCGTGGAGCTGTTTTTT.

This clonotype was seen only a few times. The CDR3 nucleotides read TGTGCCAGCAGTTTTAGCCCCCGGGCAGGGGTGTCCAACTATGGCTACACCTTC. Translation gives CASSFSPRAGVSNYGYTF. The V gene is TRBV12-3 or TRBV12-4, the J gene TRBJ1-2; D may be TRBD1 (6 bases). The CDR3 consists of 18 residues. The V end was cut by 3 bases, the J end by 2 bases, with 22 bases between.

The V and J genes are TRBV2 and TRBJ2-4, with D unclear. Trimming pared 6 bases from V and 5 bases from J, leaving 11 bases between. Germline V gene lookup returns CDR1 SNHLY and CDR2 FYNNEI. This CDR3 region has 13 residues. The CDR3 region has the DNA TGTGCCAGCAGCTTAGACCGCCAAAACATTCAGTACTTC. Its protein is CASSLDRQNIQYF. Looking up the rest from reference TRBV2 and TRBJ2-4 gives the full variable domain: EPEVTQTPSHQVTQMGQEVILRCVPISNHLYFYWYRQILGQKVEFLVSFYNNEISEKSEIFDDQFSVERPDGSNFTLKIRSTKLEDSAMYFCASSLDRQNIQYFGAGTRLSVL.

V is TRBV12-3 or TRBV12-4 and J is TRBJ1-1; 7 positions agree with TRBD1. V trimming: 6 bases; J trimming: 13 bases; junction bases outside the gene matches: 14. The CDR3 has 13 amino acids. In DNA, the CDR3 is TGTGCCAGCAGGAACAGGGGCCGGGGCAGTGGTTTCTTT. Amino acid sequence: CASRNRGRGSGFF.

V is TRBV10-3 and J is TRBJ1-1; D is undetermined. In germline, CDR1 is ENHRY, CDR2 SYGVKD. This CDR3 spans 13 amino acids. The V gene lost 5 bases and the J gene lost 5 bases, with 12 bases spanning the gap. The CDR3 loop reads CAISYSTETEAFF. The CDR3, as DNA: TGTGCCATCAGTTATTCTACGGAGACTGAAGCTTTCTTT.

This clonotype was counted many times. The junction differs from germline at one of its ends, possibly a read error. The chain employs TRBV5-1 and TRBJ1-5; D uncertain. Germline lookup yields CDR1 SGHRS and CDR2 YFSETQ. The CDR3 spans 14 residues. The CDR3 DNA sequence: TGTGCCAGCAGCTTAGTAGGTAGCAATCAGCCCCAGCATTTT. Its protein is CASSLVGSNQPQHF.

This clonotype was counted at least ten times. V usage is TRBV24-1 and J usage is TRBJ2-7, with 7 nucleotides matching TRBD1. The CDR3 is 15 residues long. CDR1 and CDR2 (germline): KGHDR, SFDVKD. V shed 4 bases and J 1 base; nucleotides not matched to a gene: 6. The CDR3 sequence: CATSEGGIGSYEQYF. CDR3 coding DNA: TGTGCCACCAGTGAAGGGGGCATCGGGTCCTACGAGCAGTACTTC.

Many counts were recorded for this clonotype. The chain joins TRBV24-1 to TRBJ2-2; TRBD2 aligns across 15 bases. Germline V gene sequence: CDR1 KGHDR, CDR2 SFDVKD. The CDR3 has 17 amino acids. V trimming: 9 bases; J trimming: 1 base; junction bases outside the gene matches: 5. CDR3 coding DNA: TGTGCCACCGGACTAGCGGGAGGGCCGGTGAACACCGGGGAGCTGTTTTTT. The encoded protein is CATGLAGGPVNTGELFF.

The chain recombines TRBV7-8 with TRBJ1-2, with D tentatively TRBD1 (5 bases). V lost 3 bases to trimming and J lost 7 bases, with 15 bases between them. Germline-derived CDR1 and CDR2 are SGHVS and FQNEAQ. The CDR3 length is 14 residues. The CDR3 reads CASSFDQGSVGYTF. CDR3 coding DNA: TGTGCCAGCAGCTTTGACCAGGGATCTGTTGGCTACACCTTC.

This clonotype occurred a few times. The CDR3 is CASSLLDRAREQYF. The CDR3 DNA sequence: TGTGCCAGCAGTTTATTGGACAGGGCGCGGGAGCAGTACTTC. This chain links TRBV27 with TRBJ2-7; 8 positions agree with TRBD1. The CDR3 loop spans 14 amino acids. J gave up 7 bases and V 1 base, and 6 bases lay outside the gene matches. Looked up from germline, CDR1 is MNHEY and CDR2 is SMNVEV (reference sequence).

This clonotype was seen a handful of times. The V and J genes are TRBV19 and TRBJ2-2; 9 nucleotides agree with TRBD1. Trimming took 5 bases from V and 4 from J; bases not matched to a gene: 8. The germline CDR1 and CDR2 sequences are LNHDA and SQIVND (reference sequence). The CDR3 is made up of 16 amino acids. The CDR3 protein is CASSSWTGEGTGELFF. The DNA of the CDR3 is TGTGCCAGTAGTTCCTGGACAGGGGAGGGCACCGGGGAGCTGTTTTTT. Variable domain in full (rest from reference TRBV19 and TRBJ2-2): DGGITQSPKYLFRKEGQNVTLSCEQNLNHDAMYWYRQDPGQGLRLIYYSQIVNDFQKGDIAEGYSVSREKKESFPLTVTSAQKNPTAFYLCASSSWTGEGTGELFFGEGSRLTVL.

The V gene is TRBV10-3, the J gene TRBJ2-2, with 7 bases aligning to TRBD2. The germline CDR1 and CDR2 sequences are ENHRY and SYGVKD. The CDR3 is 15 amino acids. V shed 5 bases and J 6 bases; nucleotides not matched to a gene: 9. The CDR3 sequence: CAISRTSKGSGELFF. CDR3 DNA sequence: TGTGCCATCAGTCGGACTAGTAAGGGTTCCGGGGAGCTGTTTTTT.

The chain carries TRBV25-1 and TRBJ2-5, with 8 positions matching TRBD2. After removal of 4 bases from V and 7 bases from J, the junction contained 8 bases not matched to a gene. The CDR3 contains 14 residues. CDR1 MGHDK and CDR2 SYGVNS come from the germline V gene. CDR3 sequence reads: CASSGLLAGGTQYF. The CDR3 DNA sequence: TGTGCCAGCAGTGGACTTCTGGCGGGAGGGACCCAGTACTTC.

The sample holds a few counts of this clonotype. The rearrangement uses TRBV7-9 and TRBJ2-2; D is uncertain. V was clipped by 1 base and J by 3 bases, with 15 bases between them. From germline, CDR1 is SEHNR and CDR2 FQNEAQ (reference sequence). The CDR3 consists of 17 residues. The CDR3 spells CASSLETVLLDTGELFF. The CDR3 coding sequence is TGTGCCAGCAGCTTAGAGACGGTGTTGTTGGACACCGGGGAGCTGTTTTTT.